A single sample is the source of the 27 T cell receptor beta chains below, sequenced in a study of patients and donors after allogeneic stem cell transplantation. One entry per CDR3 protein, called by TCRdb with MiXCR from the RT-PCR reads. This table holds about 100,000 distinct CDR3 sequences, approximately 40% found once. The material sequenced was blood, either unsorted or a sorted T cell fraction (not recorded which). Source of these receptors: a human donor who was either an allogeneic HSCT recipient or a stem cell or donor lymphocyte infusion donor (not recorded which). It is not recorded whose cells these are; they may come from a transplant donor.

The CDR3 sequence: CAIASGQGLNTEAFF. The DNA of the CDR3 is TGTGCCATCGCCTCGGGGCAGGGGTTGAACACTGAAGCTTTCTTT. This chain connects TRBV10-3 to TRBJ1-1, with a weak D call TRBD1 (6 bases). Germline CDR1 and CDR2: ENHRY and SYGVKD. This CDR3 has 15 residues. Deletions cut 8 bases from V and 0 bases from J, with 16 bases between.

The chain links TRBV27 to TRBJ2-1; the D gene is possibly TRBD2 (6 bases). Germline loops: CDR1 MNHEY, CDR2 SMNVEV (reference sequence). CDR3 length: 13 amino acids. Trimming took off 4 bases at V and 5 bases at J, with 9 bases between the two ends. CDR3 nucleotides: TGTGCCAGCAGTTCCCTAGCGAACAATGAGCAGTTCTTC. Protein product: CASSSLANNEQFF.

The chain has TRBV20-1 and TRBJ1-5; possibly TRBD1 for D (5 bases). Per germline, CDR1 DFQATT and CDR2 SNEGSKA (reference sequence). This CDR3 contains 14 residues. V was shortened by 3 bases and J by 2 bases, with 11 bases between the two germline ends. The CDR3 region is CSASRALGNQPQHF. In DNA, the CDR3 is TGCAGTGCTAGCAGGGCGCTGGGCAATCAGCCCCAGCATTTT.

The chain is built from TRBV4-1 and TRBJ1-5; D gene uncertain. Germline CDR1 is MGHRA and CDR2 is YSYEKL. This CDR3 is 16 amino acids long. V gave up 0 bases and J gave up 3 bases, with 12 bases separating them. In DNA form, the CDR3 reads TGCGCCAGCAGCCAAGAGGTCGGGCACCACAATCAGCCCCAGCATTTT. Its translation is CASSQEVGHHNQPQHF.

The gene calls are TRBV7-9 and TRBJ1-6; 7 bases are a match to TRBD1. CDR1 and CDR2 (germline): SEHNR, FQNEAQ (reference sequence). With V trimmed by 6 bases and J by 9 bases, 8 bases remained unmatched. The CDR3 is made up of 14 amino acids. CDR3 nucleotide sequence: TGTGCCAGCAGAGCAGACAGGGCGGGTTCACCCCTCCACTTT. Translated: CASRADRAGSPLHF. Supplemented by reference TRBV7-9 and TRBJ1-6, the full variable domain reads DTGVSQNPRHKITKRGQNVTFRCDPISEHNRLYWYRQTLGQGPEFLTYFQNEAQLEKSRLLSDRFSAERPKGSFSTLEIQRTEQGDSAMYLCASRADRAGSPLHFGNGTRLTVT.

This clonotype was seen a few times. The CDR3: CASSQERTSGLYEQYF. CDR3 nucleotide sequence: TGTGCCAGCAGCCAAGAAAGGACTAGCGGGCTCTACGAGCAGTACTTC. The chain employs TRBV4-2 and TRBJ2-7; 11 bases line up with TRBD2. CDR1 LGHNA and CDR2 YNFKEQ come from the germline V gene. The CDR3 loop spans 16 amino acids. J lost 3 bases, V lost 0 bases, and 4 bases had no gene match.

This clonotype appeared a few times. This sequence joins TRBV6-5 and TRBJ1-2; D gene unclear. V gave up 3 bases and J gave up 4 bases, with 9 bases separating them. CDR1 and CDR2 from the germline V gene are MNHEY and SVGAGI. This CDR3 has 13 residues. The CDR3 sequence is CASSYHRLYGYTF. CDR3 nucleotides: TGTGCCAGCAGTTATCACAGACTCTATGGCTACACCTTC.

The chain uses TRBV20-1 and TRBJ1-5; TRBD1 might be the D (5 bases). The CDR3 has 17 residues. Germline loops: CDR1 DFQATT, CDR2 SNEGSKA (reference sequence). V lost 0 bases and J lost 0, with 15 bases in between. The CDR3 spells CSARDEGYGYSNQPQHF. The CDR3 DNA follows: TGCAGTGCTAGAGACGAGGGGTACGGGTATAGCAATCAGCCCCAGCATTTT.

CDR3 coding DNA: TGCGCCAGCAGCCGAGAGACTAGCGGGAGGGCCGCAGATACGCAGTATTTT. Its protein is CASSRETSGRAADTQYF. The chain employs TRBV4-3 and TRBJ2-3; 14 nucleotides align to TRBD2. V dropped 4 bases and J dropped 4; count of bases not matched to a gene: 7. The germline V gene encodes CDR1 LGHNA and CDR2 YSLEER. The CDR3 totals 17 residues.

This chain uses TRBV20-1 with TRBJ1-5; no clear D gene. This CDR3 comprises 14 residues. Trimming took 1 base from V and 2 from J, leaving 9 bases between them. CDR1 and CDR2 from the germline V gene are DFQATT and SNEGSKA (reference sequence). The CDR3 DNA is TGCAGTGCTAGAGCCATGAGTGGCAATCAGCCCCAGCATTTT. Translation gives CSARAMSGNQPQHF.

This clonotype occurred a few times. This chain uses TRBV6-5 with TRBJ1-2; unclear D gene. V dropped 7 bases and J dropped 7 bases, with 13 bases sitting between them. This CDR3 has 12 residues. Germline V gene lookup returns CDR1 MNHEY and CDR2 SVGAGI. CDR3 amino acids: CASTNLGSGYTF. The CDR3 nucleotides are TGTGCCAGCACCAACCTTGGGAGTGGCTACACCTTC.

The sample holds a few counts of this clonotype. The chain carries TRBV12-3 or TRBV12-4 and TRBJ1-6; no clear D. The CDR3 totals 14 residues. Deletions cut 6 bases from V and 5 bases from J, with 11 bases between. In nucleotides, the CDR3 is TGTGCCAGCAGGCCGGGAACTCATAATTCACCCCTCCACTTT. Protein: CASRPGTHNSPLHF.

CDR3 in amino acids: CASSLPGSEAFF. DNA for the CDR3: TGCGCCAGCAGCTTGCCCGGTTCTGAAGCTTTCTTT. The V call is TRBV5-1, the J call TRBJ1-1; D is ambiguous. Germline CDR1 and CDR2: SGHRS and YFSETQ. Trimming took off 1 base at V and 6 bases at J, with 7 bases between the two ends. The CDR3 runs 12 residues.

This chain links TRBV4-3 with TRBJ2-3; D is perhaps TRBD2 (6 bases). This CDR3 is built from 16 residues. Germline loops: CDR1 LGHNA, CDR2 YSLEER. V was shortened by 0 bases and J by 2 bases, with 12 bases between the two germline ends. The DNA for the CDR3 is TGCGCCAGCAGCCAAGAGGAGGGACCGCACACAGATACGCAGTATTTT. Amino acids: CASSQEEGPHTDTQYF.

This clonotype was recorded a few times. V is TRBV6-1 and J is TRBJ1-1, with 8 positions matching TRBD1. Losses at the gene ends were 7 bases for V and 3 bases for J; bases not matched to a gene: 4. Looked up from germline, CDR1 is MNHNS and CDR2 is SASEGT. The CDR3 loop spans 13 amino acids. CDR3 sequence reads: CASTGQGHTEAFF. The CDR3 DNA reads TGTGCCAGCACCGGACAGGGCCACACTGAAGCTTTCTTT.

This clonotype showed up just a few times. This chain uses TRBV28 with TRBJ2-5; D not certain. Trimming pared 4 bases from V and 2 bases from J, leaving 5 bases between. Germline V gives CDR1 MDHEN, CDR2 SYDVKM. This CDR3 comprises 12 residues. Here the CDR3 reads CASSSQQETQYF. The CDR3 DNA reads TGTGCCAGCAGTTCGCAACAAGAGACCCAGTACTTC.

This clonotype was recorded at least ten times. The CDR3 loop is CSARVWGNQPQHF. The CDR3 DNA reads TGCAGTGCACGAGTATGGGGAAATCAGCCCCAGCATTTT. V usage is TRBV20-1 and J usage is TRBJ1-5; D is unresolved. This CDR3 is 13 amino acids long. CDR1 and CDR2 (germline): DFQATT, SNEGSKA (reference sequence). The ends were cut back, 6 bases at V and 4 bases at J, with 13 bases in the middle.

This clonotype has only a few counts. The genes are TRBV20-1 and TRBJ1-1, with D tentatively TRBD1 (5 bases). The CDR3 has 12 amino acids. The V end lost 1 base, the J end lost 7 bases, and 10 bases lay between the germline ends. Per the germline V gene, CDR1 is DFQATT and CDR2 is SNEGSKA (reference sequence). The CDR3 spells CSARGQHLEAFF. For the CDR3, the DNA is TGCAGTGCTAGAGGACAGCACCTTGAAGCTTTCTTT.

This clonotype was observed once. V gene TRBV2 combines with J gene TRBJ2-2, with D possibly matching TRBD2 (5 bases). Germline V lookup: CDR1 SNHLY, CDR2 FYNNEI. The CDR3 extends over 15 amino acids. V lost 4 bases to trimming and J lost 4 bases, with 13 bases between them. The CDR3 protein is CASSVASGGTGELFF. In DNA, the CDR3 is TGTGCCAGCAGTGTCGCCAGCGGAGGCACCGGGGAGCTGTTTTTT.

This clonotype has only a few counts. The chain recombines TRBV5-6 with TRBJ2-4; no reliable D call. Germline assignment: CDR1 SGHDT and CDR2 YYEEEE. CDR3 length: 16 amino acids. V dropped 2 bases and J dropped 14 bases, with 26 bases sitting between them. CDR3 region: CASSFYGRIGMAIEYF. The CDR3 nucleotides are TGTGCCAGCAGCTTTTATGGGCGTATAGGTATGGCCATCGAGTACTTC.

CDR3 protein: CASSFRELGTDTQYF. DNA for the CDR3: TGTGCCAGCAGTTTTAGGGAGTTGGGCACAGATACGCAGTATTTT. The chain links TRBV12-3 or TRBV12-4 to TRBJ2-3; D is perhaps TRBD2 (5 bases). The germline V and J ends were trimmed by 3 bases and 1 base, with 11 bases remaining between them. The CDR3 length is 15 residues.

The J gene is TRBJ1-6, the V gene TRBV4-2; the D gene is possibly TRBD1 (6 bases). Trimming cost V 1 base and J 7 bases, with 11 bases left between them. There are 15 residues in the CDR3. CDR1 and CDR2 from the germline V gene are LGHNA and YNFKEQ. The CDR3 DNA reads as TGTGCCAGCAGCCAAGGCAGGGGAGGGAATTCACCCCTCCACTTT. Translating gives CASSQGRGGNSPLHF.

This rearrangement joins TRBV6-5 to TRBJ2-2; D uncertain. Trimming removed 7 bases at V and 6 bases at J, with 12 bases between. CDR1 is MNHEY, CDR2 SVGAGI, per germline. The CDR3 is made up of 13 amino acids. The CDR3 region has the DNA TGTGCCAGCAAGACCAGAACACCCGGGGAGCTGTTTTTT. Encoded protein: CASKTRTPGELFF.

V gene TRBV7-2 combines with J gene TRBJ2-1; D perhaps matches TRBD2 (7 bases). The V and J ends lost 5 bases and 2 bases respectively, with 16 bases between them. Germline lookup yields CDR1 SGHTA and CDR2 FQGNSA. This CDR3 contains 16 residues. The CDR3 sequence is CASSHGGGATYNEQFF. In DNA, the CDR3 is TGTGCCAGCAGCCACGGTGGGGGGGCCACCTACAATGAGCAGTTCTTC.

The chain links TRBV29-1 to TRBJ1-2, with 8 bases that match TRBD1. V was clipped by 6 bases and J by 0 bases; unmatched bases: 6. Germline CDR1 SQVTM, CDR2 ANQGSEA. This CDR3 comprises 14 residues. The CDR3 loop reads CSVRTGITNYGYTF. CDR3 DNA: TGCAGCGTCCGGACAGGGATAACTAACTATGGCTACACCTTC. The full variable domain, completed using reference TRBV29-1 and TRBJ1-2, is SAVISQKPSRDICQRGTSLTIQCQVDSQVTMMFWYRQQPGQSLTLIATANQGSEATYESGFVIDKFPISRPNLTFSTLTVSNMSPEDSSIYLCSVRTGITNYGYTFGSGTRLTVV.

The chain's CDR3 is CASSGPSGRSETDTQYF. CDR3 in DNA: TGTGCCAGCAGCGGGCCTAGCGGGAGATCCGAAACAGATACGCAGTATTTT. The chain combines TRBV7-2 with TRBJ2-3; 10 bases match TRBD2. Germline trimming cut 5 bases from V and 3 bases from J; bases unmatched to any gene: 11. Germline assignment: CDR1 SGHTA and CDR2 FQGNSA. The CDR3 is made up of 17 amino acids.

This clonotype was counted a few times. This chain uses TRBV6-5 with TRBJ2-7, with TRBD2 identical over 13 bases. Per germline, CDR1 MNHEY and CDR2 SVGAGI. The junction had 10 bases not matched to a gene; V was cut back by 6 bases and J by 11 bases. The CDR3 consists of 14 residues. DNA of the CDR3: TGTGCCAGCAGGTCCGTACGACTAGCGGGAGGCGAGTACTTC. The encoded protein is CASRSVRLAGGEYF.